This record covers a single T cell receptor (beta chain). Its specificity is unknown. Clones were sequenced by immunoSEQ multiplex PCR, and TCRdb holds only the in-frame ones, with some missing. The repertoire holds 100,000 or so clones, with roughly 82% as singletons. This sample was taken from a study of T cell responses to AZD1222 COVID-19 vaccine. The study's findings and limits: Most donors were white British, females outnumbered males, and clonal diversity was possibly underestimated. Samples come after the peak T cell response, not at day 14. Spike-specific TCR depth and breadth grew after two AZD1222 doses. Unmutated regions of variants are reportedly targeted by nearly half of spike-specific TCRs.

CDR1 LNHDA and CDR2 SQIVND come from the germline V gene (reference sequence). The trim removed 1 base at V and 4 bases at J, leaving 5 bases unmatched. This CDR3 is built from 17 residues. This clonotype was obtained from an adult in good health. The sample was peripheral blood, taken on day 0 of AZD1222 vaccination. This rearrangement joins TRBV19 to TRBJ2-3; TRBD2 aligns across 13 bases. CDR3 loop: CASSIAQGLAGSDTQYF. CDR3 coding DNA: TGTGCCAGTAGTATAGCCCAGGGACTAGCGGGGTCAGATACGCAGTATTTT.